A selection of T cell receptor beta chains follows, all from one sample in a study of T cells in Graves' hyperthyroidism and ophthalmopathy. Using its own MiXCR run on the multiplex PCR reads, TCRdb lists one record per CDR3 protein. The repertoire holds about 840,000 distinct CDR3 sequences, around 39% seen once, with over 8% in the top ten. The sequenced sample consisted of blood. Receptors were obtained from a man younger than 30 with Graves' hyperthyroidism. The conserved cysteine and the conserved F or W are not part of the CDR3 here.

j_call v_call cdr3_aa
TRBJ1-1 TRBV6-1 ASSERENTEAF
TRBJ1-2 TRBV7-9 ASSFVGSGYT
TRBJ2-7 TRBV7-9 ASSPEPNSYEQY
TRBJ1-6 TRBV7-2 ASSSRDTDSPLH
TRBJ1-1 TRBV12-3/TRBV12-4 ASSPDGTPRSF
TRBJ2-6 TRBV14 ASSQDRWAGANVLT
TRBJ2-7 TRBV7-9 ASSGSSRIHEQY
TRBJ1-2 TRBV9 ASSVPTDGANYGYT
TRBJ1-6 TRBV5-8 ASSTGTGVNSPLH
TRBJ2-7 TRBV12-3/TRBV12-4 ASAQGREVREQY
TRBJ1-6 TRBV10-1 ASSDGPEDSPLH
TRBJ1-1 TRBV7-2 ASSLESGGWTEAF
TRBJ1-1 TRBV5-1 ASSSSQTGEYTEAF
TRBJ2-7 TRBV2 ASSLTGGAEQY
TRBJ2-2 TRBV7-9 ASSAETSGPGELF
TRBJ2-7 TRBV11-2 ASRGRSSYGQY
TRBJ2-7 TRBV29-1 SAESGPRDEQY
TRBJ1-1 TRBV10-3 ASSYAPALGTEAF
TRBJ2-7 TRBV7-2 ASSLMGRPHEQY
TRBJ2-5 TRBV10-3 AISPRGDWEDQY
TRBJ1-1 TRBV25-1 ACSSNSGTEAF
TRBJ2-5 TRBV29-1 SVGGETSEAQETQY
TRBJ2-7 TRBV7-9 ASRGLAEGEQY
TRBJ1-3 TRBV15 ATSRGRAAGNTIY
TRBJ1-5 TRBV29-1 SVVWGTGDRPQH
TRBJ2-5 TRBV19 ASSMVQETQY
TRBJ1-3 TRBV30 AWSHSGNTIY
TRBJ2-7 TRBV7-2 ASSYAGGNYEQY
TRBJ1-6 TRBV19 ASSRNWAGNSPLH
TRBJ2-7 TRBV24-1 ASDVSSYEQY
TRBJ2-7 TRBV5-1 ASSPLGGTAYEQY
TRBJ2-7 TRBV4-1 ASSQDIGAPRYEQY
TRBJ1-5 TRBV6-5 ASRPRDYQYWH
TRBJ1-1 TRBV20-1 SARVPENTEAF
TRBJ1-5 TRBV19 ASSIGGYSNQPQH
TRBJ2-7 TRBV29-1 SVAGPSGDSYEQY
TRBJ2-7 TRBV7-2 ASSTIGGVEQY
TRBJ1-3 TRBV20-1 SARVPGPGNTIY
TRBJ1-6 TRBV2 ASILTGLDSPLH
TRBJ1-5 TRBV19 ASGGFQH
TRBJ2-2 TRBV7-9 ASSDSPGVTGELF
TRBJ1-5 TRBV6-1 ASSTRQGGGYQPQH
TRBJ2-1 TRBV15 ATSRAGQGLSEQF
TRBJ2-5 TRBV5-8 ASSSSGNLGTQY
TRBJ2-7 TRBV9 ASSSSREHLIYEQY
TRBJ1-3 TRBV5-6 ASSLVESGNTIY
TRBJ1-5 TRBV15 ATSRDRGARQPQH
TRBJ2-7 TRBV4-1 ASSQEGGFSCEQY